The clone carrying this TCR beta chain was detected many times. Its antigen is undetermined. The sequence runs out 3 residues before the end of the CDR3; the remainder is reconstructed from the germline J gene. Each donor provided roughly 4.5 to 8.5 ml of heparinized whole blood. Trimming took 0 bases from V and 4 from J, leaving 16 bases between them. The CDR3 has 16 residues. Germline CDR1 and CDR2: DFQATT and SNEGSKA (reference sequence). The data are from a study of T cell clonality in common variable immunodeficiency. The assay was immunoSEQ multiplex PCR, and TCRdb's table has in-frame clones only and misses some. This sample carries about 43,000 clones and no singletons, and 2% to 2.5% goes to the top ten. Overall study findings and caveats: Authors noted CVID clonality's cause needs subpopulation repertoire sequencing. Repertoire-complication correlations in CVID were limited by patient heterogeneity. Reportedly, TCR beta sequences from common variable immunodeficiency showed fewer deletions and N-nucleotide insertions.

The sequencing sample was made of peripheral blood mononuclear cells. The TCR originated in a person between 18 and 75 years old in good health. The chain links TRBV20-1 to TRBJ2-1; D call uncertain. The chain's CDR3 is CSARDLKFQEYNEQFF. Incomplete CDR3 DNA: TGCAGTGCTAGAGATCTAAAGTTCCAGGAATACAATGAG.